This T cell receptor (beta chain) was identified during a study of blood T cell repertoires in COVID-19. The CDR3 runs 16 residues. The ends were cut back, 5 bases at V and 1 base at J, with 17 bases in the middle. Germline V gives CDR1 SEHNR, CDR2 FQNEAQ (reference sequence). The authors' processing: Estimated nucleated cell counts came from reference gene primer amplification. Clones were sequenced by immunoSEQ multiplex PCR, and TCRdb holds only the in-frame ones, with some missing. That table furnishes V, J and clone size, whereas the DNA furnished D and trimming. Among about 400,000 clones listed, 88% were seen once. Those who participated ranged in age from about 18 to 89 years and resided in about 24 US areas.

Sequencing input: PBMCs or T cells enriched from blood (not recorded which). The chain combines TRBV7-9 with TRBJ1-1, with D unclear. The receptor was isolated from a woman aged 40 to 55 with acute COVID-19. The CDR3 sequence is CASSKGRSAANTEAFF. The CDR3 DNA sequence: TGTGCCAGCAGCAAAGGTCGTTCAGCGGCGAACACTGAAGCTTTCTTT.